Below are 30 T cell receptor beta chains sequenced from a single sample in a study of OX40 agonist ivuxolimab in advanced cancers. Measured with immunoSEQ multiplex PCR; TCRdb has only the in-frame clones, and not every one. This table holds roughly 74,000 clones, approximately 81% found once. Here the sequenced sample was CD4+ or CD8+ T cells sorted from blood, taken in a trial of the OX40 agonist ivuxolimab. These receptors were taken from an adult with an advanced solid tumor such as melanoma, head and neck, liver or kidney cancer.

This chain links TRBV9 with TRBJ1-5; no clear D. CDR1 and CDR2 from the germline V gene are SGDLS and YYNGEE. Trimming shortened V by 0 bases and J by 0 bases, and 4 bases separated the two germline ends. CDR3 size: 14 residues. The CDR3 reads CASSVESSNQPQHF. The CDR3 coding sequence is TGTGCCAGCAGCGTAGAAAGTAGCAATCAGCCCCAGCATTTT.

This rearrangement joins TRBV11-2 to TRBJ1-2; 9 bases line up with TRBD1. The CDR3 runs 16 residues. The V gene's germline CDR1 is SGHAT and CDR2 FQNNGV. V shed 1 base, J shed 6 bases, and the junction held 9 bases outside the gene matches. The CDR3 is CASSLGGWTGADGYTF. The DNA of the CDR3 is TGTGCCAGCAGCTTAGGAGGTTGGACAGGGGCCGATGGCTACACCTTC.

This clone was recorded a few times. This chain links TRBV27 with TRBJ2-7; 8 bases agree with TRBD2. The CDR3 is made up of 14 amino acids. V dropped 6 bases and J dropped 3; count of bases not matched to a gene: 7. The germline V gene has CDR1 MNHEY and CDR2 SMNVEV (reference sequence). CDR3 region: CASSGREEFYEQYF. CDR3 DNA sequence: TGTGCCAGCAGCGGGAGGGAGGAATTCTACGAGCAGTACTTC.

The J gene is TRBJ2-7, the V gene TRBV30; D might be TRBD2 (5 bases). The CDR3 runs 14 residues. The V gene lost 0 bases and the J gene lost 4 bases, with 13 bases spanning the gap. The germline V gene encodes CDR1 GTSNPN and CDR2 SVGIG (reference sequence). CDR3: CAWSVGGLGYEQYF. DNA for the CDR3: TGTGCCTGGAGTGTTGGAGGTTTAGGGTACGAGCAGTACTTC.

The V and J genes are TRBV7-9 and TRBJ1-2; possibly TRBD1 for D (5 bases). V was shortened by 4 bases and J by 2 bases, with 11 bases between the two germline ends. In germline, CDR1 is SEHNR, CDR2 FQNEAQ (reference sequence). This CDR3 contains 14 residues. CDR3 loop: CASSSPDRNYGYTF. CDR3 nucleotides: TGTGCCAGCAGCTCGCCCGACAGAAACTATGGCTACACCTTC.

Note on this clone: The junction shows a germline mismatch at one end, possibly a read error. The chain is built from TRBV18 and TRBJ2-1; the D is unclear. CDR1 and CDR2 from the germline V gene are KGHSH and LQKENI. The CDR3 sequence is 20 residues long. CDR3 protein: CASSPPPRPDRWTTYNEQFF. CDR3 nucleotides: TGTGCCAGCTCTCCACCCCCGCGTCCGGACCGATGGACCACCTACAATGAGCAGTTCTTC.

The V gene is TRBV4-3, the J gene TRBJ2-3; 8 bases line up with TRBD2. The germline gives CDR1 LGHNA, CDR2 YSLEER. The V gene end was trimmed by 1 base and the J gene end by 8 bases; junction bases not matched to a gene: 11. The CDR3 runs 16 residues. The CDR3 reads CASSQGAGVPGGTQYF. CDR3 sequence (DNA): TGCGCCAGCAGCCAAGGAGCGGGGGTCCCGGGAGGTACGCAGTATTTT.

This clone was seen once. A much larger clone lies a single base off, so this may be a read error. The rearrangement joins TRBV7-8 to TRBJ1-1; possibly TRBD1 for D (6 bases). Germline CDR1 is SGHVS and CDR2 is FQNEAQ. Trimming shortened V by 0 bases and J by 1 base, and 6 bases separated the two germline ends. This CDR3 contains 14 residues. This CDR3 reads CASSLARGNTEAFF. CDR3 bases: TGTGCCAGCAGCTTAGCCAGGGGGAACACTGAAGCTTTCTTT.

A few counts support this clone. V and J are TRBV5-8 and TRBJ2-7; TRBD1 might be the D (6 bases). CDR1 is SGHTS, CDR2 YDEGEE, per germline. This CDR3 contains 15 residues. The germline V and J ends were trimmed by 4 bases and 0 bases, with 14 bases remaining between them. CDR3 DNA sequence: TGTGCCAGCAGCCCACACAGGGTTAACTCCTACGAGCAGTACTTC. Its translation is CASSPHRVNSYEQYF.

The CDR3 DNA sequence: TGTGCCAGCAGTTACTCTGGAGGTGAAGCTTTCTTT. Amino acid sequence: CASSYSGGEAFF. The chain uses TRBV6-5 and TRBJ1-1; D not certain. Germline CDR1 and CDR2: MNHEY and SVGAGI. The CDR3 spans 12 residues. Trimming left V 0 bases short and J 7 bases short, with 6 bases between.

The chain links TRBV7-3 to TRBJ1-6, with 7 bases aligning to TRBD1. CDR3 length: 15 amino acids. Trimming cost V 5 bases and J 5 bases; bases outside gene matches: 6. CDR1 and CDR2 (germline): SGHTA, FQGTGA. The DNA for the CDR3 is TGTGCCAGCAGCCTAGACAGGGCCAATAATTCACCCCTCCACTTT. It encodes CASSLDRANNSPLHF.

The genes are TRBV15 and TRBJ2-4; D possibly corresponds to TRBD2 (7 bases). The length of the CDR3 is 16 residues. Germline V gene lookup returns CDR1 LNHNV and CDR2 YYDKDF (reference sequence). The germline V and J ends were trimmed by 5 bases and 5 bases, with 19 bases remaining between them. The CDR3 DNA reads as TGTGCCACCAGCCGACCGGGGGCGGGGAGGGAAAACATTCAGTACTTC. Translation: CATSRPGAGRENIQYF. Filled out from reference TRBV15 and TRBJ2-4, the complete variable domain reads DAMVIQNPRYQVTQFGKPVTLSCSQTLNHNVMYWYQQKSSQAPKLLFHYYDKDFNNEADTPDNFQSRRPNTSFCFLDIRSPGLGDTAMYLCATSRPGAGRENIQYFGAGTRLSVL.

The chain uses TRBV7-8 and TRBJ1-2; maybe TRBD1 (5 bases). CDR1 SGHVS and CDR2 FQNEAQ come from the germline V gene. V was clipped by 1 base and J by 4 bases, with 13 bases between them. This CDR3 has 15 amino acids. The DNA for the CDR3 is TGTGCCAGCAGCTTAGAAGGTGGCAGGGCCTATGGCTACACCTTC. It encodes CASSLEGGRAYGYTF.

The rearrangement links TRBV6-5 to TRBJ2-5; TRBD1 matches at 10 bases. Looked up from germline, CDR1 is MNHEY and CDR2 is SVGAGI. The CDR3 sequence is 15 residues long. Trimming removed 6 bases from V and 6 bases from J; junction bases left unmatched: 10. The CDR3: CASRKGQGNSKTQYF. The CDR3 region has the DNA TGTGCCAGCAGGAAGGGACAGGGGAACTCAAAGACCCAGTACTTC.

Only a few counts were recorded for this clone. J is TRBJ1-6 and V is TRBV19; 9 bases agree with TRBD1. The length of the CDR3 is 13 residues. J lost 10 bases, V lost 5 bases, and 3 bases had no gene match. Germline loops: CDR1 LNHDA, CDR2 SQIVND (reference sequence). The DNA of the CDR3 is TGTGCCAGTAGTGACAGGGGGAACTCACCCCTCCACTTT. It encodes CASSDRGNSPLHF.

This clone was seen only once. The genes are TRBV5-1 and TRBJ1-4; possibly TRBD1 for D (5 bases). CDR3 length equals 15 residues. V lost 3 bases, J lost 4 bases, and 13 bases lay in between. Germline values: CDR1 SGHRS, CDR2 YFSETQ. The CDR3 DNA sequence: TGCGCCAGCAGCTCAGGGCAGGCTTATAATGAAAAACTGTTTTTT. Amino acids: CASSSGQAYNEKLFF.

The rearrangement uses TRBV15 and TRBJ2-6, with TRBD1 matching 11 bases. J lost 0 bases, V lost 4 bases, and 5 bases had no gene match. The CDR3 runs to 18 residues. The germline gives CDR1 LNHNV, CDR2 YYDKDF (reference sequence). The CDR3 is CATSKGQGGSSGANVLTF. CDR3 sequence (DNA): TGTGCCACCAGCAAGGGACAGGGGGGTTCCTCTGGGGCCAACGTCCTGACTTTC.

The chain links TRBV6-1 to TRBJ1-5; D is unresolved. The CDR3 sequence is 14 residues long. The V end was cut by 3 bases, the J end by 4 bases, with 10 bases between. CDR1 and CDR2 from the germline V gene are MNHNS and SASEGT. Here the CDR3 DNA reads TGTGCCAGCAGTGAGGGATTCGGTAATCAGCCCCAGCATTTT. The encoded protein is CASSEGFGNQPQHF.

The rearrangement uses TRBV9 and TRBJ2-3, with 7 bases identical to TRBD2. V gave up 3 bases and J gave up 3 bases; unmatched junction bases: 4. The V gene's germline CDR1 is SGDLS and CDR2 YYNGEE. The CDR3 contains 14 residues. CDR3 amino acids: CASSGRLATDTQYF. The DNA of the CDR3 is TGTGCCAGCAGCGGGAGACTAGCTACAGATACGCAGTATTTT.

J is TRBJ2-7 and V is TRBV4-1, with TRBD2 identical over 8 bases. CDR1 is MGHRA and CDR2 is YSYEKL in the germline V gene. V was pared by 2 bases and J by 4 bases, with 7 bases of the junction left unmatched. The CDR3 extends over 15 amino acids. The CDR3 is CASSQLRTSLYEQYF. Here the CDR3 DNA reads TGCGCCAGCAGCCAATTAAGGACTAGCTTGTACGAGCAGTACTTC.

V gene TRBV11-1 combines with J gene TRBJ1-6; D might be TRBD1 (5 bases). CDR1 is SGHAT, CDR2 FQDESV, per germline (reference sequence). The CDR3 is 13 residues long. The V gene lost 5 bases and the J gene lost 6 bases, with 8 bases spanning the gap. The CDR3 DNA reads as TGTGCCAGCAGCCCCAGGGTTAATTCACCCCTCCACTTT. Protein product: CASSPRVNSPLHF.

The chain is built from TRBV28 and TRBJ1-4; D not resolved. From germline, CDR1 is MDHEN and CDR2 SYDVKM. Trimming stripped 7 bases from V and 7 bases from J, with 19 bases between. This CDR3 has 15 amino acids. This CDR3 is CASIPEGIRGEKLFF. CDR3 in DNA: TGTGCCAGCATCCCCGAGGGAATACGCGGTGAAAAACTGTTTTTT.

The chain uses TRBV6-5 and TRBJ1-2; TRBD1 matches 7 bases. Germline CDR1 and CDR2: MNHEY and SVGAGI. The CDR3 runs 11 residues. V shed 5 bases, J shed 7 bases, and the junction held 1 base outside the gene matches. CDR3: CASSNRGGYTF. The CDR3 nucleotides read TGTGCCAGCAGTAACAGGGGTGGCTACACCTTC.

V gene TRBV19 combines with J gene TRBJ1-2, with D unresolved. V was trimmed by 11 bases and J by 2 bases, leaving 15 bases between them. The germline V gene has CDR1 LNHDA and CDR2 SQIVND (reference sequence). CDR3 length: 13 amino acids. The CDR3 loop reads CAPIALLNYGYTF. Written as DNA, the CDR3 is TGTGCCCCTATTGCTTTATTAAACTATGGCTACACCTTC.

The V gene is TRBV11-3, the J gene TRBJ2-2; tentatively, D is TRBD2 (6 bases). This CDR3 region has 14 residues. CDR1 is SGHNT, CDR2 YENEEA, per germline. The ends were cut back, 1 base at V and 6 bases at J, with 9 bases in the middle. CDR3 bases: TGTGCCAGCAGCTTAGGGAGGGTGTCCGGGGAGCTGTTTTTT. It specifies CASSLGRVSGELFF.

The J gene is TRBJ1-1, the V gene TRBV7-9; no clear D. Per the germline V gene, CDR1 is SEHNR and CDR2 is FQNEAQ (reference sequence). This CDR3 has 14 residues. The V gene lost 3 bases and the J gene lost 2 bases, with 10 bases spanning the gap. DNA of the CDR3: TGTGCCAGCAGCTTCGGGGATTTTAACACTGAAGCTTTCTTT. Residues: CASSFGDFNTEAFF.

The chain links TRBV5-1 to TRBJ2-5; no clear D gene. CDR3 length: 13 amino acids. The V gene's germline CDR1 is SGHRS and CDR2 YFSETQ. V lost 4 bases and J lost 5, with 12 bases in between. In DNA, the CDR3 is TGCGCCAGCAGCAGTGAGGCCGGGGAGACCCAGTACTTC. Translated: CASSSEAGETQYF.

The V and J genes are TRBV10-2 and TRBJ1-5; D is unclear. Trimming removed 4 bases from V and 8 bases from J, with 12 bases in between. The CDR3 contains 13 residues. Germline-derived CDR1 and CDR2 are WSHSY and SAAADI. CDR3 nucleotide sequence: TGCGCCAGCAGTGGTCAGCTAGGAGAGCCCCAGCATTTT. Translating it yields CASSGQLGEPQHF.

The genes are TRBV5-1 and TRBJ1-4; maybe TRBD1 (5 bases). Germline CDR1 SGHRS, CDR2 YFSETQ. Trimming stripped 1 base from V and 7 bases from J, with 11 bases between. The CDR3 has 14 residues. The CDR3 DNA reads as TGCGCCAGCAGCTTGACGGGGGGAGTTGAAAAACTGTTTTTT. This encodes CASSLTGGVEKLFF.

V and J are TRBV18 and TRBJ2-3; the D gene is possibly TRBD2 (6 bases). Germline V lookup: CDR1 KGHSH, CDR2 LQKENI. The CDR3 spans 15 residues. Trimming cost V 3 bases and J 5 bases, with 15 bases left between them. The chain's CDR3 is CASSPDGLSRDTQYF. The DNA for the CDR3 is TGTGCCAGCTCACCCGACGGACTATCTAGAGATACGCAGTATTTT.